The clone carrying this TCR beta chain was seen many times. The antigen is unknown. UMIs were added to TCR cDNA along with a universal primer site when it was made by 5'RACE template switching. MiXCR, applied by TCRdb to the 5' RACE reads, yields one record per CDR3 protein. The sample gives 250,000 or so distinct CDR3 sequences, around 3.5% of which show up once; roughly a fifth is in the top ten. Germline V gives CDR1 MNHEY, CDR2 SVGEGT. The CDR3 is made up of 13 amino acids. Trimming cost V 7 bases and J 5 bases, with 14 bases left between them. The sample belongs to a study of T cells after yellow fever vaccination. Findings and limits, study-wide: Subsequent to the booster, the majority of primary-vaccination clones reappeared (96% CD4, approximately 90% CD8). FACS-sorted repertoires might harbor abundant contaminating clonotypes from the bulk population. A secondary response was less intense yet reached its peak sooner, at day 5 versus 15.

The chain has TRBV6-2 or TRBV6-3 and TRBJ2-5; D may be TRBD2 (7 bases). This specimen consisted of PBMCs, obtained 15 days after the yellow fever booster vaccination. This receptor was obtained from a man younger than 35 who received the YFV17D yellow fever vaccine. CDR3 protein: CASIRGGGETQYF. The DNA for the CDR3 is TGTGCCAGCATTAGAGGGGGGGGGGAGACCCAGTACTTC.